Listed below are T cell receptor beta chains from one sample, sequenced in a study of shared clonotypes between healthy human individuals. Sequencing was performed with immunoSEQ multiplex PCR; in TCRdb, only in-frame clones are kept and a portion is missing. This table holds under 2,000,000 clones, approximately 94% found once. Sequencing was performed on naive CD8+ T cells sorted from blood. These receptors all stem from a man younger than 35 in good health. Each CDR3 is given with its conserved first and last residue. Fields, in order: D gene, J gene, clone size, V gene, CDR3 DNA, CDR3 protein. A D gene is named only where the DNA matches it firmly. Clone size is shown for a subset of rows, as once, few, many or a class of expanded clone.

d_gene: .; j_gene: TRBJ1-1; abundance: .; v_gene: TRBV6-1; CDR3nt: TGTGCCAGCAGTGAAGATAGTGGGGGCGCGGACACTGAAGCTTTCTTT; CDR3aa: CASSEDSGGADTEAFF
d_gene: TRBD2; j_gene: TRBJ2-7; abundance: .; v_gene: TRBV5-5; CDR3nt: TGTGCCAGCAGCTTGCGACTAGCGGGTTCCTACGAGCAGTACTTC; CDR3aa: CASSLRLAGSYEQYF
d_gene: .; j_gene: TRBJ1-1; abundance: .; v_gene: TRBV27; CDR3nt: TGTGCCAGCAGTTTATCGGGATACACTGAAGCTTTCTTT; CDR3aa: CASSLSGYTEAFF
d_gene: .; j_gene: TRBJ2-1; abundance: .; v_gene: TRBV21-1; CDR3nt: TGTGCCAGCAGCACAAACCTAAGGCGGACATGGGGACAACTCCACAATGAGCAGTTCTTC; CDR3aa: CASSTNLRRTWGQLHNEQFF
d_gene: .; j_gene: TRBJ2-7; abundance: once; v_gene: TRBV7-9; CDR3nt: TGTGCCAGCAGCGCACCCGGGACGACCCCCTACGAGCAGTACTTC; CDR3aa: CASSAPGTTPYEQYF
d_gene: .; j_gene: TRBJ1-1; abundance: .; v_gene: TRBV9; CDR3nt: TGTGCCAGCAGCTCCCAAGGGGGTGAAGCTTTCTTT; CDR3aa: CASSSQGGEAFF
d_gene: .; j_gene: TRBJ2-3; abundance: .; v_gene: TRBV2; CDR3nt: TGTGCCAGCAGTGCGATAACAGATACGCAGTATTTT; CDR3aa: CASSAITDTQYF
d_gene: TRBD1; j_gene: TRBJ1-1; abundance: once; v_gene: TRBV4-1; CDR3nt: TGCGCCAGCAGCCACAGACAGGGACTGAACACTGAAGCTTTCTTT; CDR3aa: CASSHRQGLNTEAFF
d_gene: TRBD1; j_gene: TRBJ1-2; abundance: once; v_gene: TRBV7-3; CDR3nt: TGTGCCAGCAGCCCCAGCCCAGGGGGCGTATTTCGTGGCTACACCTTC; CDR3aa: CASSPSPGGVFRGYTF
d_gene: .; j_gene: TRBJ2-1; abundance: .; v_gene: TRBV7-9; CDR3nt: TGTGCCAGCAGCTTAGTAACTAGACCTGAGCAGTTCTTC; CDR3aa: CASSLVTRPEQFF
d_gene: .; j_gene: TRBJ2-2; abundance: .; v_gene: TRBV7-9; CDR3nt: TGTGCCAGCAGCTCACTTCCCGACCGGGACGTGACGAACACCGGGGAGCTGTTTTTT; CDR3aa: CASSSLPDRDVTNTGELFF
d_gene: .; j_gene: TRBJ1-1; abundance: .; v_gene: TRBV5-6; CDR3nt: TGTGCCAGCAGCCTGCCGAACACTGAAGCTTTCTTT; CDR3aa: CASSLPNTEAFF
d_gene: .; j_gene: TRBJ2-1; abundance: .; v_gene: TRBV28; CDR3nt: TGTGCCAGCAGTCTTAGAGCGTCGGATGAGCAGTTCTTC; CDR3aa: CASSLRASDEQFF
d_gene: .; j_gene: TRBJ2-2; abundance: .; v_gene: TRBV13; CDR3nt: TGTGCCAGCAGCCACAGCCAACCCGGAGGGGAGCTGTTTTTT; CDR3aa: CASSHSQPGGELFF
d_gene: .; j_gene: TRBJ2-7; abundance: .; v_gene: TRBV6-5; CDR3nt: TGTGCCAGCAGTTACTCCTATTCCGCCGCCTGGGAGCAGTACTTC; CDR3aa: CASSYSYSAAWEQYF
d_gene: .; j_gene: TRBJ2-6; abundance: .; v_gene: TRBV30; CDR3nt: TGTGCCTGGACTGTAGGTTCTCCCCCTGGGGCCAACGTCCTGACTTTC; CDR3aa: CAWTVGSPPGANVLTF
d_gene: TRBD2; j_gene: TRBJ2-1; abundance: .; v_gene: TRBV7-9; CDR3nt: TGTGCCAGCAGCTTAGTTCAAGCGGGACCCCTGCGCGAGCAGTTCTTC; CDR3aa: CASSLVQAGPLREQFF
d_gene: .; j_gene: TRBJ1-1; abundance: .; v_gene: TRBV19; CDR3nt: TGTGCCAGTAGTATATATGGCGGAACGAACACTGAAGCTTTCTTT; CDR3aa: CASSIYGGTNTEAFF
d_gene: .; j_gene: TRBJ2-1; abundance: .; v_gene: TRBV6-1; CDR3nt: TGTGCCAGCAACACAGGGTACTATTACAATGAGCAGTTCTTC; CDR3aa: CASNTGYYYNEQFF
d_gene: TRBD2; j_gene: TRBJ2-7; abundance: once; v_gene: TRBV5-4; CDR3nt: TGTGCCAGCAGCTTGGAGCGGGAATACGAGCAGTACTTC; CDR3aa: CASSLEREYEQYF
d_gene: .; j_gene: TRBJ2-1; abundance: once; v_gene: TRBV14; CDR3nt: TGTGCCAGCAGCCAAGAACGGTGGGTGGATGAGCAGTTCTTC; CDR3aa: CASSQERWVDEQFF
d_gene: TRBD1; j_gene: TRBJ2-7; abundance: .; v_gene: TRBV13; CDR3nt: TGTGCCAGCAGCCTCCGGGACAGGGTCGAGCAGTACTTC; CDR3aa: CASSLRDRVEQYF
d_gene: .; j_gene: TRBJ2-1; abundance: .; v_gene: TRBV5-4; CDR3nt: TGTGCCAGCAGCTTGAACTACCCGGGGAATGAGCAGTTCTTC; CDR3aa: CASSLNYPGNEQFF
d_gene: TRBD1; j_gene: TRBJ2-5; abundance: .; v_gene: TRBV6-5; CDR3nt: TGTGCCAGCAGTTACTACGGGGGGACAGGGGAGACCCAGTACTTC; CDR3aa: CASSYYGGTGETQYF
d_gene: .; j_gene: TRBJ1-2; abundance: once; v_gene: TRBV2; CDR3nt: TGTGCCAGCAGTGAAGTTAGTCTCGAGGGGATTCGAACAGCTAACTATGGCTACACCTTC; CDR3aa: CASSEVSLEGIRTANYGYTF
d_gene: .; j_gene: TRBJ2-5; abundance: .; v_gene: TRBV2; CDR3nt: TGTGCCAGCAGGGCGCCGGTATTGGGGGTAGAGACCCAGTACTTC; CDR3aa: CASRAPVLGVETQYF
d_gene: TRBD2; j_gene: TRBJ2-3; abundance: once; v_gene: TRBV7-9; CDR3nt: TGTGCCAGCAGCCCGGAAGAGACTAGCGGGAGAGATGCAGATACGCAGTATTTT; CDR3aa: CASSPEETSGRDADTQYF
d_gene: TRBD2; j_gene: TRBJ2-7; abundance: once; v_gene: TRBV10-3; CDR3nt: TGTGCCATCAGTGAGGAACTAGCGGATACCTACGAGCAGTACTTC; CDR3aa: CAISEELADTYEQYF
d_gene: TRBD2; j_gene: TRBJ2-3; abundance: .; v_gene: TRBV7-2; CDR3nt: TGTGCCAGCAGCCCGAGCGGGGGGGCCTCGGCAGATACGCAGTATTTT; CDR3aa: CASSPSGGASADTQYF
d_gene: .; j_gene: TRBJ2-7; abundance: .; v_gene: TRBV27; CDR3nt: TGTGCCAGCAGTGGCGGACTTCGCGCGGGGGCCTACTACGAGCAGTACTTC; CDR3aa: CASSGGLRAGAYYEQYF
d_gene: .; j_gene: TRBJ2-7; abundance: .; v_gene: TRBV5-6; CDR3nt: TGTGCCAGCAGCTTGGTGGGGGAGGCCTACGAGCAGTACTTC; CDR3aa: CASSLVGEAYEQYF
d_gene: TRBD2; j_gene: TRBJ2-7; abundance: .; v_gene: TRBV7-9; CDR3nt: TGTGCCAGCAGCTTAGTGCGGCGGGAGGGGGCCTACGAGCAGTACTTC; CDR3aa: CASSLVRREGAYEQYF
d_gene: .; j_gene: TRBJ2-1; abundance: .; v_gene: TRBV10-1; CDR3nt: TGCGCCAGCGTTCTTAGCGAGAATGAGCAGTTCTTC; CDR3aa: CASVLSENEQFF
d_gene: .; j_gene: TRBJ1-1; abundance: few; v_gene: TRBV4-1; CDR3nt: TGCGCCAGCAGCCAAGATCAGGGTACCACTGAAGCTTTCTTT; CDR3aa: CASSQDQGTTEAFF
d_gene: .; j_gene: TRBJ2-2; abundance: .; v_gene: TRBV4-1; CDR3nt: TGCGCCAGCAGCCATGAAACCGGGACAACGAACACCGGGGAGCTGTTTTTT; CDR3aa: CASSHETGTTNTGELFF
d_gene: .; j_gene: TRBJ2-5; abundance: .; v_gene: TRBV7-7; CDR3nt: TGTGCTAGCAGCTTTAATCAGGATCCGCAAGAGACCCAGTACTTC; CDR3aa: CASSFNQDPQETQYF
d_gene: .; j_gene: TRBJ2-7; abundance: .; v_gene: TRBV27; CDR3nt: TGTGCCAGCAGTTTAACCTTTTCTTACGAGCAGTACTTC; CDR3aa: CASSLTFSYEQYF
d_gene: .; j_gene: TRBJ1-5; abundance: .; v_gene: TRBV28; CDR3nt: TGTGCCAGCAGTTCCGAAAGGGGGTCCCAGCCCCAGCATTTT; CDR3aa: CASSSERGSQPQHF
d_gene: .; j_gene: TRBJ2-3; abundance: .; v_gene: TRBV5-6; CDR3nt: TGTGCCAGCAGCTTAGGTAGCTTAAGCACAGATACGCAGTATTTT; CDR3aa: CASSLGSLSTDTQYF
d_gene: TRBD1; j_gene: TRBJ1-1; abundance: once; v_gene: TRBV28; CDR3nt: TGTGCCAGCAGTTGGGACAGGGGGCACACTGAAGCTTTCTTT; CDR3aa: CASSWDRGHTEAFF
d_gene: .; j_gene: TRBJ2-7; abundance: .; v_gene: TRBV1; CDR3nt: TGCACCAGCAGCCCGCTAGCGGGGGCCGTTTACGAGCAGTACTTC; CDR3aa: CTSSPLAGAVYEQYF
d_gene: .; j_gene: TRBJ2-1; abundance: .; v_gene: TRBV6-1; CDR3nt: TGTGCCAGCGCCATAGGAGACCGATACAATGAGCAGTTCTTC; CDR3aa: CASAIGDRYNEQFF
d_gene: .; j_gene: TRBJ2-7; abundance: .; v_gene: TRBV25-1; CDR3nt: TGTGCCAGCAGCCCAAAGAAGGGGACGGGAACCTACGAGCAGTACTTC; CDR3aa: CASSPKKGTGTYEQYF
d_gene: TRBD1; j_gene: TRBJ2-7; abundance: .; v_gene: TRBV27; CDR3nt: TGTGCCAGCAGTGCGTCGGGACAGATTTCCTACGAGCAGTACTTC; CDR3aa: CASSASGQISYEQYF
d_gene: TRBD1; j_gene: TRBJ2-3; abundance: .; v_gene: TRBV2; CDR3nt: TGTGCCAGCAGTCCCAGGGGGCAAGATACGCAGTATTTT; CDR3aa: CASSPRGQDTQYF
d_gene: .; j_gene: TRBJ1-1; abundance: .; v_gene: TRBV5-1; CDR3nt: TGCGCCAGCAGCTTTTACCTCGGCACTGAAGCTTTCTTT; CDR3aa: CASSFYLGTEAFF
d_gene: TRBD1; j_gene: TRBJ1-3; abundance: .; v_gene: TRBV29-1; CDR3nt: TGCAGCGTTGAAGATCTCGAGGGGGCGTCCTCTGGAAACACCATATATTTT; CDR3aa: CSVEDLEGASSGNTIYF